The 29 T cell receptor beta chains in this list originate from one sample, sequenced in a study of blood T cell repertoires in COVID-19. Clones were sequenced by immunoSEQ multiplex PCR, and TCRdb holds only the in-frame ones, with some missing. Of about 25,000 clones listed, around 86% are singletons. The material sequenced was peripheral blood. The receptors stem from a man between 50 and 59 years old with active COVID-19.

The genes are TRBV28 and TRBJ1-6; a weak D match, TRBD1 (5 bases). The V end lost 7 bases, the J end lost 9 bases, and 16 bases lay between the germline ends. The CDR3 is made up of 14 amino acids. Germline V gene data show CDR1 as MDHEN and CDR2 as SYDVKM. This CDR3 is CASMLGGGASPLHF. The CDR3 coding sequence is TGTGCCAGCATGCTCGGGGGTGGCGCTTCACCCCTCCACTTT.

V gene TRBV2 combines with J gene TRBJ1-2; 7 nucleotides agree with TRBD1. Germline trimming cut 3 bases from V and 5 bases from J; bases unmatched to any gene: 6. Germline CDR1 is SNHLY and CDR2 is FYNNEI. This CDR3 region has 14 residues. The CDR3 DNA reads TGTGCCAGCAGTGACGAGGGGGCTTTTTATGGCTACACCTTC. It yields the protein CASSDEGAFYGYTF.

V and J are TRBV11-2 and TRBJ1-4; 9 nucleotides match TRBD1. V trimming: 5 bases; J trimming: 8 bases; junction bases outside the gene matches: 18. The CDR3 is 18 residues long. CDR1 is SGHAT, CDR2 FQNNGV, per germline. The CDR3 here is CASSKGIGWGQGKEKLFF. In DNA, the CDR3 is TGTGCCAGCAGCAAGGGGATCGGGTGGGGACAGGGTAAAGAAAAACTGTTTTTT.

The V call is TRBV28, the J call TRBJ2-7; a weak D match, TRBD1 (5 bases). This CDR3 has 13 residues. Trimming shortened V by 6 bases and J by 4 bases, and 13 bases separated the two germline ends. The V gene's germline CDR1 is MDHEN and CDR2 SYDVKM. DNA of the CDR3: TGTGCCAGCAGAATGGACAAACTATACGAGCAGTACTTC. This translates into CASRMDKLYEQYF. The full variable domain, rest sourced from reference TRBV28 and TRBJ2-7, is DVKVTQSSRYLVKRTGEKVFLECVQDMDHENMFWYRQDPGLGLRLIYFSYDVKMKEKGDIPEGYSVSREKKERFSLILESASTNQTSMYLCASRMDKLYEQYFGPGTRLTVT.

In this sample, this clone turned up a few times. The chain joins TRBV7-9 to TRBJ1-5; 7 positions match TRBD1. CDR1 is SEHNR, CDR2 FQNEAQ, per germline (reference sequence). This CDR3 has 14 amino acids. Trimming at V came to 0 bases and at J to 6 bases, leaving 2 bases not matched to a gene. In DNA, the CDR3 is TGTGCCAGCAGCTTAGCGTCAGGGGGTCAGCCCCAGCATTTT. Amino acid sequence: CASSLASGGQPQHF.

V gene TRBV27 combines with J gene TRBJ2-7; 8 nucleotides agree with TRBD1. Germline values: CDR1 MNHEY, CDR2 SMNVEV (reference sequence). V lost 5 bases and J lost 0; bases outside the gene matches: 9. This CDR3 has 16 amino acids. DNA for the CDR3: TGTGCCAGCAGTCTCCGACAGGGGCGTGTCTCCTACGAGCAGTACTTC. This translates into CASSLRQGRVSYEQYF.

This clone has just one count. V gene TRBV20-1 combines with J gene TRBJ2-3; 8 bases are a match to TRBD2. With 3 bases clipped from V and 8 bases from J, the junction kept 10 bases outside the gene matches. CDR3 size: 14 residues. The germline V gene encodes CDR1 DFQATT and CDR2 SNEGSKA (reference sequence). CDR3 coding DNA: TGCAGTGCTAGTAAACTTAGCGGGATCCCTACGCAGTATTTT. It translates to CSASKLSGIPTQYF.

The rearrangement links TRBV19 to TRBJ2-1; TRBD2 matches 9 bases. J gave up 6 bases and V 6 bases, and 6 bases lay outside the gene matches. Per the germline V gene, CDR1 is LNHDA and CDR2 is SQIVND (reference sequence). The CDR3 has 14 residues. CDR3 bases: TGTGCCAGTAGCCTGCGGGGGGGGGCCAATGAGCAGTTCTTC. Translation gives CASSLRGGANEQFF.

The chain carries TRBV27 and TRBJ1-2; the match to TRBD1 covers 7 bases. The junction had 3 bases not matched to a gene; V was cut back by 6 bases and J by 2 bases. Per germline, CDR1 MNHEY and CDR2 SMNVEV (reference sequence). The CDR3 totals 13 residues. The CDR3 is CASSMTGNYGYTF. The CDR3 DNA sequence: TGTGCCAGCAGCATGACAGGGAACTATGGCTACACCTTC.

This clone was found once. The V gene is TRBV19, the J gene TRBJ1-1; D remains unclear. The germline V gene encodes CDR1 LNHDA and CDR2 SQIVND (reference sequence). CDR3 size: 13 residues. V was shortened by 2 bases and J by 7 bases, with 11 bases between the two germline ends. The CDR3 is CASSILGGYEAFF. CDR3 bases: TGTGCCAGTAGTATACTTGGAGGGTATGAAGCTTTCTTT.

The chain joins TRBV27 to TRBJ2-1; possible D gene TRBD1, 6 bases. V was shortened by 3 bases and J by 10 bases, with 10 bases between the two germline ends. There are 12 residues in the CDR3. Germline CDR1 and CDR2: MNHEY and SMNVEV (reference sequence). The CDR3 DNA reads TGTGCCAGCAGTTTGTGGGGGCTGGAGCAGTTCTTC. Protein: CASSLWGLEQFF.

The rearrangement links TRBV5-8 to TRBJ1-1; D is unclear. V lost 4 bases and J lost 0, with 16 bases in between. Per germline, CDR1 SGHTS and CDR2 YDEGEE. The CDR3 has 16 amino acids. The CDR3 DNA sequence: TGTGCCAGCAGCCTAGGACTCGGGTCCATGAACACTGAAGCTTTCTTT. It yields the protein CASSLGLGSMNTEAFF. Filled out from reference TRBV5-8 and TRBJ1-1, the complete variable domain reads EAGVTQSPTHLIKTRGQQATLRCSPISGHTSVYWYQQALGLGLQFLLWYDEGEERNRGNFPPRFSGRQFPNYSSELNVNALELEDSALYLCASSLGLGSMNTEAFFGQGTRLTVV.

This sequence joins TRBV5-1 and TRBJ2-3, with unresolved D. The CDR3 length is 14 residues. Trimming pared 6 bases from V and 0 bases from J, leaving 11 bases between. CDR1 and CDR2 (germline): SGHRS, YFSETQ. This chain's CDR3 is CASTAETSTDTQYF. The CDR3 region has the DNA TGCGCCAGCACGGCGGAGACTAGCACAGATACGCAGTATTTT.

This clone has a handful of counts. The genes are TRBV24-1 and TRBJ2-1; D gene ambiguous. Trimming pared 5 bases from V and 0 bases from J, leaving 13 bases between. The V gene's germline CDR1 is KGHDR and CDR2 SFDVKD. CDR3 length: 16 amino acids. The CDR3 spells CATSGAAYSSYNEQFF. CDR3 nucleotide sequence: TGTGCCACCAGTGGGGCAGCCTACAGCTCCTACAATGAGCAGTTCTTC.

The chain has TRBV10-3 and TRBJ2-7; the D gene is possibly TRBD1 (5 bases). Looked up from germline, CDR1 is ENHRY and CDR2 is SYGVKD. V was trimmed by 0 bases and J by 3 bases, leaving 18 bases between them. The CDR3 is 17 amino acids. CDR3 DNA: TGTGCCATCAGTGAGTCGACGTCTGGCAGGGCGTACTACGAGCAGTACGTC. This sequence encodes CAISESTSGRAYYEQYV.

V is TRBV24-1 and J is TRBJ2-1, with a possible D match to TRBD1 (6 bases). V was shortened by 5 bases and J by 4 bases, with 17 bases between the two germline ends. This CDR3 has 16 amino acids. CDR1 and CDR2 (germline): KGHDR, SFDVKD. In nucleotides, the CDR3 is TGTGCCACCAGTGGAAACCGGGACAAGTATTACAATGAGCAGTTCTTC. Residues: CATSGNRDKYYNEQFF.

This chain connects TRBV5-1 to TRBJ1-2, with 7 bases matching TRBD1. Germline CDR1 and CDR2: SGHRS and YFSETQ. V lost 0 bases and J lost 2; bases outside the gene matches: 4. The CDR3 is 15 residues long. Written as DNA, the CDR3 is TGCGCCAGCAGCTTGGCGTCAGGGGGGAACTATGGCTACACCTTC. Translation: CASSLASGGNYGYTF. Full variable domain (outside the CDR3, taken from reference TRBV5-1 and TRBJ1-2): KAGVTQTPRYLIKTRGQQVTLSCSPISGHRSVSWYQQTPGQGLQFLFEYFSETQRNKGNFPGRFSGRQFSNSRSEMNVSTLELGDSALYLCASSLASGGNYGYTFGSGTRLTVV.

V gene TRBV12-3 or TRBV12-4 combines with J gene TRBJ2-2; D unresolved. Deletions cut 5 bases from V and 2 bases from J, with 3 bases between. This CDR3 is 12 amino acids long. The CDR3 DNA reads as TGTGCCAGCAGTCAAAACACCGGGGAGCTGTTTTTT. The encoded protein is CASSQNTGELFF.

The chain has TRBV7-2 and TRBJ2-4; 10 bases agree with TRBD2. Germline V gene data show CDR1 as SGHTA and CDR2 as FQGNSA. The CDR3 is made up of 16 amino acids. The trim removed 3 bases at V and 5 bases at J, leaving 7 bases unmatched. CDR3 sequence reads: CASSFRGAGGENIQYF. The CDR3 bases are TGTGCCAGCAGCTTCCGAGGAGCGGGGGGGGAAAACATTCAGTACTTC.

V gene TRBV19 combines with J gene TRBJ2-3; 13 bases are a match to TRBD2. The CDR3 runs to 16 residues. The trim removed 6 bases at V and 3 bases at J, leaving 6 bases unmatched. Germline CDR1 is LNHDA and CDR2 is SQIVND (reference sequence). CDR3 in amino acids: CASSPGLAGLTDTQYF. CDR3 DNA sequence: TGTGCCAGTAGCCCGGGACTAGCGGGGTTGACAGATACGCAGTATTTT.

The chain has TRBV7-2 and TRBJ2-3; the match to TRBD1 covers 11 bases. Per the germline V gene, CDR1 is SGHTA and CDR2 is FQGNSA. CDR3 length equals 18 residues. V was pared by 5 bases and J by 8 bases, with 18 bases of the junction left unmatched. The CDR3 here is CASSILTPWTGGRATQYF. The CDR3 DNA reads as TGTGCCAGCAGCATCCTCACACCCTGGACAGGGGGCAGGGCTACGCAGTATTTT.

This rearrangement joins TRBV13 to TRBJ2-2; perhaps TRBD1 as D (6 bases). The V gene lost 8 bases and the J gene lost 6 bases, with 19 bases spanning the gap. The CDR3 covers 15 residues. Germline V gene data show CDR1 as PRHDT and CDR2 as FYEKMQ (reference sequence). CDR3 coding DNA: TGTGCCAGCTGCCTCGGGCAGGGGATGCCCGGGGAGCTGTTTTTT. Its translation: CASCLGQGMPGELFF.

This clone was detected only once. The rearrangement links TRBV19 to TRBJ2-7, with 9 positions matching TRBD2. Germline assignment: CDR1 LNHDA and CDR2 SQIVND (reference sequence). Germline trimming cut 6 bases from V and 7 bases from J; bases unmatched to any gene: 10. This CDR3 has 14 amino acids. CDR3 region: CASSFGGLAQEQYF. CDR3 in DNA: TGTGCCAGTAGCTTCGGGGGACTAGCTCAAGAGCAGTACTTC.

This sequence joins TRBV28 and TRBJ1-5; possibly TRBD1 for D (6 bases). The germline gives CDR1 MDHEN, CDR2 SYDVKM. This CDR3 spans 15 amino acids. Trimming stripped 6 bases from V and 0 bases from J, with 12 bases between. CDR3 loop: CASRPQGNSNQPQHF. CDR3 coding DNA: TGTGCCAGCAGACCCCAGGGGAATAGCAATCAGCCCCAGCATTTT.

The chain combines TRBV9 with TRBJ2-3; D not resolved. The CDR3 has 14 residues. V dropped 5 bases and J dropped 3 bases, with 13 bases sitting between them. Germline CDR1 reads SGDLS; CDR2 reads YYNGEE. This chain's CDR3 is CASSQNSFTDTQYF. The CDR3 bases are TGTGCCAGCAGTCAGAATTCATTTACAGATACGCAGTATTTT.

The chain uses TRBV7-9 and TRBJ2-1; 7 bases match TRBD2. Losses at the gene ends were 2 bases for V and 1 base for J; bases not matched to a gene: 8. Germline CDR1 reads SEHNR; CDR2 reads FQNEAQ (reference sequence). CDR3 length equals 17 residues. DNA of the CDR3: TGTGCCAGCAGCTTAAAATTCGGGGAGGGATCCTACAATGAGCAGTTCTTC. Translating gives CASSLKFGEGSYNEQFF.

The chain links TRBV19 to TRBJ1-2; no firm D call. Trimming cost V 1 base and J 1 base, with 4 bases left between them. The CDR3 has 13 amino acids. Germline CDR1 and CDR2: LNHDA and SQIVND (reference sequence). The CDR3 region has the DNA TGTGCCAGTAGTATAGGACTTAACTATGGCTACACCTTC. This translates into CASSIGLNYGYTF.

This chain links TRBV7-8 with TRBJ1-4; 8 bases are a match to TRBD1. Germline loops: CDR1 SGHVS, CDR2 FQNEAQ. The CDR3 consists of 17 residues. Unmatched junction bases numbered 6, after V lost 1 base and J lost 2 bases. CDR3 sequence: CASSLGQGPSTNEKLFF. The CDR3 region has the DNA TGTGCCAGCAGCTTAGGACAGGGGCCCTCGACTAATGAAAAACTGTTTTTT.

The CDR3 protein is CASSLGVIGGSQPQHF. The DNA for the CDR3 is TGTGCCAGCAGCTTAGGCGTTATAGGGGGTAGTCAGCCCCAGCATTTT. The V gene is TRBV7-2, the J gene TRBJ1-5, with D possibly being TRBD1 (6 bases). The CDR3 has 16 amino acids. The germline V and J ends were trimmed by 1 base and 6 bases, with 16 bases remaining between them. Germline CDR1 reads SGHTA; CDR2 reads FQGNSA.